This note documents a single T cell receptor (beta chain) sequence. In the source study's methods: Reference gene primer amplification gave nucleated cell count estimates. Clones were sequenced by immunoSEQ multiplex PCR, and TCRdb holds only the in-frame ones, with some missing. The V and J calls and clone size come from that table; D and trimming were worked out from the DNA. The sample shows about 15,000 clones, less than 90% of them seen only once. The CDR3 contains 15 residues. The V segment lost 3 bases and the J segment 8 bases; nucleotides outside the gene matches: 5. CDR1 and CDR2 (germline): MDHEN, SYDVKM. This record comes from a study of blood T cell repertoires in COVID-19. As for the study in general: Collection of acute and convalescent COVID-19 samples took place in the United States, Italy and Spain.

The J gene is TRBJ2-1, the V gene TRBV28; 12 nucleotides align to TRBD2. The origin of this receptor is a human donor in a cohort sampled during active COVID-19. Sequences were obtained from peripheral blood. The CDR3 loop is CASSFRTSGNDEQFF. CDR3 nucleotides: TGTGCCAGCAGTTTCAGGACTAGCGGGAACGATGAGCAGTTCTTC.